These T cell receptor beta chains were read from a single sample in a study of T cells after yellow fever vaccination. TCRdb independently ran MiXCR on the 5' RACE reads; one entry per CDR3 protein. The data contain 90,000 to 130,000 distinct CDR3 sequences, 8.4% of them singletons. The sample was CD8+ T cells sorted from PBMCs, taken 45 days after the yellow fever booster vaccination. The origin of the receptors is a man aged 30 to 45 who received the YFV17D yellow fever vaccine. CDR3s include the opening cysteine and the closing phenylalanine or tryptophan. The order of the fields is V gene, J gene, D gene, clone size, CDR3 DNA, CDR3 protein. D genes are given only for firm matches. Rows may omit the clone size; those that give it use once, few, many or a size class.

V: TRBV7-9; J: TRBJ2-7; D: .; size: many; DNA: TGTGCCAGCGTTCCCGAGCAGTACTTC; CDR3: CASVPEQYF
V: TRBV5-6; J: TRBJ2-3; D: TRBD2; size: many; DNA: TGTGCCAGCAGCTGGACGGGGACTACCTCCCCAGATACGCAGTATTTT; CDR3: CASSWTGTTSPDTQYF
V: TRBV18; J: TRBJ2-7; D: .; size: many; DNA: TGTGCCAGCTCCGTAGGGGGACTCGAGCAGTACTTC; CDR3: CASSVGGLEQYF
V: TRBV4-3; J: TRBJ2-7; D: .; size: many; DNA: TGCGCCAGCAGCCAAGATCTCTACAGCCACGAGCAGTACTTC; CDR3: CASSQDLYSHEQYF
V: TRBV9; J: TRBJ2-2; D: .; size: many; DNA: TGTGCCAGCAGCGTAGGAGGGCCCCCCGGTGGGCTGTTTTTT; CDR3: CASSVGGPPGGLFF
V: TRBV5-6; J: TRBJ2-7; D: TRBD1; size: many; DNA: TGTGCCAGCAGCTACGGGACAGGGAGTTATTACGAGCAGTACTTC; CDR3: CASSYGTGSYYEQYF
V: TRBV5-1; J: TRBJ2-7; D: TRBD1; size: few; DNA: TGCGCCAGCGGACAGGGGGGCGAGCAGTACTTC; CDR3: CASGQGGEQYF
V: TRBV7-8; J: TRBJ2-7; D: .; size: many; DNA: TGTGCCAGCAGCTTAACGGGCTACGAGCAGTACTTC; CDR3: CASSLTGYEQYF
V: TRBV29-1; J: TRBJ2-7; D: TRBD1; size: many; DNA: TGCAGCGTTCGGACAGGATCCTACGAGCAGTACTTC; CDR3: CSVRTGSYEQYF
V: TRBV7-3; J: TRBJ2-3; D: TRBD2; size: .; DNA: TGTTCCAGCAGCTTAGGGGCTCTAGCGGGAGATGAAGATACGCAGTATTTT; CDR3: CSSSLGALAGDEDTQYF
V: TRBV30; J: TRBJ1-2; D: .; size: many; DNA: TGTGCCTGGAGTGTTGGTCTGAAGGGCTATGGCTACACCTTC; CDR3: CAWSVGLKGYGYTF
V: TRBV7-9; J: TRBJ2-5; D: .; size: few; DNA: TGTGCCAGCAGCCCTCCCTCAGCGGGCCAAGAGACCCAGTACTTC; CDR3: CASSPPSAGQETQYF
V: TRBV7-9; J: TRBJ1-1; D: .; size: many; DNA: TGTGCCAGCAGCTTCGAGGGGGATATGAACACTGAAGCTTTCTTT; CDR3: CASSFEGDMNTEAFF
V: TRBV9; J: TRBJ2-7; D: .; size: many; DNA: TGTGCCAGCTCCCCCCGGGGGTCCTCCTACGAGCAGTACTTC; CDR3: CASSPRGSSYEQYF
V: TRBV29-1; J: TRBJ2-1; D: .; size: many; DNA: TGCAGCGTCCCAGGCCCAAAGGGGTATGAGCAGTTCTTC; CDR3: CSVPGPKGYEQFF
V: TRBV6-2/TRBV6-3; J: TRBJ2-1; D: .; size: many; DNA: TGTGCCAGCAGTTACGTAGGAAGTACCTACAATGAGCAGTTCTTC; CDR3: CASSYVGSTYNEQFF
V: TRBV4-3; J: TRBJ2-1; D: .; size: many; DNA: TGCGCCAGCAGCCAAGAACCTACGGGAGAACCCCCCTACAATGAGCAGTTCTTC; CDR3: CASSQEPTGEPPYNEQFF
V: TRBV3-1; J: TRBJ2-5; D: .; size: many; DNA: TGTGCCAGCAGCCCCATGAATCCCCCCGGACAGACCCAGTACTTC; CDR3: CASSPMNPPGQTQYF
V: TRBV4-3; J: TRBJ2-1; D: TRBD2; size: many; DNA: TGCGCCAGCAGCCAGGCGACTAGCGGGCACTCCTACAATGAGCAGTTCTTC; CDR3: CASSQATSGHSYNEQFF
V: TRBV5-1; J: TRBJ2-3; D: .; size: .; DNA: TGCGCCAGCAGCCGCAGCGAGTGGGGCACAGATACGCAGTATTTT; CDR3: CASSRSEWGTDTQYF
V: TRBV30; J: TRBJ2-3; D: TRBD2; size: few; DNA: TGTGCCTGGCGGGAGGGCCTGTATACGCAGTATTTT; CDR3: CAWREGLYTQYF
V: TRBV29-1; J: TRBJ2-7; D: .; size: many; DNA: TGCAGCGTTGAAGATTACGAGCAGTACTTC; CDR3: CSVEDYEQYF
V: TRBV12-3/TRBV12-4; J: TRBJ2-3; D: .; size: .; DNA: TGTGCCAGCAGTAACGCGGGTTACACAGATACGCAGTATTTT; CDR3: CASSNAGYTDTQYF
V: TRBV7-6; J: TRBJ2-7; D: TRBD2; size: medium-sized; DNA: TGTGCCAGCAGCTTAGAGGCTAGCGGGAGCTACGAGCAGTACTTC; CDR3: CASSLEASGSYEQYF
V: TRBV27; J: TRBJ2-7; D: TRBD2; size: .; DNA: TGTGCCAGCAGTTCAGAGTGGGAGCCTAGCGGGCTCTACGAGCAGTACTTC; CDR3: CASSSEWEPSGLYEQYF
V: TRBV19; J: TRBJ1-1; D: .; size: few; DNA: TGTGCCAGTAGTATAGATCCGGGTATCATGAACACTGAAGCTTTCTTT; CDR3: CASSIDPGIMNTEAFF
V: TRBV5-6; J: TRBJ2-1; D: .; size: many; DNA: TGTGCCAGCAGCCTCCACAATGAGCAGTTCTTC; CDR3: CASSLHNEQFF
V: TRBV9; J: TRBJ2-5; D: .; size: many; DNA: TGTGCCAGCAGCCGAACAGGAACCCAGTACTTC; CDR3: CASSRTGTQYF
V: TRBV11-2; J: TRBJ2-7; D: .; size: many; DNA: TGTGCCAGCAGCTCTACAGGGCTGGACTACGAGCAGTACTTC; CDR3: CASSSTGLDYEQYF
V: TRBV10-3; J: TRBJ2-7; D: .; size: many; DNA: TGTGCCATCAGTGACGGCGGGATCCTCTACGAGCAGTACTTC; CDR3: CAISDGGILYEQYF
V: TRBV3-1; J: TRBJ2-1; D: TRBD1; size: many; DNA: TGTGCCAGCGGCTGGGACAGCCCTCGGGTCAATGAGCAGTTCTTC; CDR3: CASGWDSPRVNEQFF
V: TRBV11-3; J: TRBJ2-1; D: .; size: .; DNA: TGTGCCAGCAGCTCCTCGGGCCAGGACTCCTACAATGAGCAGTTCTTC; CDR3: CASSSSGQDSYNEQFF
V: TRBV6-2/TRBV6-3; J: TRBJ2-3; D: TRBD2; size: .; DNA: TGTGCCAGCAGTTACCCCCGTGACCGGGAGGGCCGGCCAGATACGCAGTATTTT; CDR3: CASSYPRDREGRPDTQYF
V: TRBV7-2; J: TRBJ2-1; D: TRBD2; size: many; DNA: TGTGCCAGCAGCTCATTGAGACTAGCCAGCTCCTACAATGAGCAGTTCTTC; CDR3: CASSSLRLASSYNEQFF
V: TRBV4-3; J: TRBJ2-3; D: .; size: many; DNA: TGCGCCAGCAGTAAAACAGGGATCGCCGATACGCAGTATTTT; CDR3: CASSKTGIADTQYF
V: TRBV7-6; J: TRBJ2-5; D: .; size: many; DNA: TGTGCCAGCAGCCGCGACGGGGAGACCCAGTACTTC; CDR3: CASSRDGETQYF
V: TRBV5-1; J: TRBJ2-7; D: .; size: many; DNA: TGCGCCAGCAGCTTGGATGACTTGGGTATGGGAGAGCAGTACTTC; CDR3: CASSLDDLGMGEQYF
V: TRBV24-1; J: TRBJ2-1; D: .; size: many; DNA: TGTGCCCCCAGCTACCCGACTAGTGACGATGAGCAGTTCTTC; CDR3: CAPSYPTSDDEQFF
V: TRBV9; J: TRBJ1-2; D: .; size: many; DNA: TGTGCCAGCAGCGGTTCGGACTATTCGGGCTATGGCTACACCTTC; CDR3: CASSGSDYSGYGYTF
V: TRBV6-1; J: TRBJ2-2; D: .; size: many; DNA: TGTGCCATCGGAAACACCGGGGAGCTGTTTTTT; CDR3: CAIGNTGELFF
V: TRBV6-6; J: TRBJ2-1; D: .; size: many; DNA: TGTGCCAGCAGTTTTGACGGCCATGAGCAGTTCTTC; CDR3: CASSFDGHEQFF
V: TRBV7-9; J: TRBJ2-1; D: TRBD2; size: few; DNA: TGTGCCAGCAGCCCCGGTGCCGGGACTAGCGGCAATGAGCAGTTCTTC; CDR3: CASSPGAGTSGNEQFF
V: TRBV6-6; J: TRBJ2-5; D: TRBD1; size: many; DNA: TGTGCCAGCGGTGGACAGGGGCAAGAGACCCAGTACTTC; CDR3: CASGGQGQETQYF
V: TRBV12-3/TRBV12-4; J: TRBJ1-1; D: .; size: few; DNA: TGTGCCAGCAGCCCCCCACCGAACACTGAAGCTTTCTTT; CDR3: CASSPPPNTEAFF
V: TRBV11-2; J: TRBJ2-1; D: TRBD2; size: many; DNA: TGTGCCAGTCGTGTCGGGACTAGCGCCAATGAGCAGTTCTTC; CDR3: CASRVGTSANEQFF
V: TRBV12-3/TRBV12-4; J: TRBJ2-1; D: .; size: many; DNA: TGTGCCAGCAGTTTAACAGGGACACGGTTCAATGAGCAGTTCTTC; CDR3: CASSLTGTRFNEQFF
V: TRBV11-2; J: TRBJ2-7; D: .; size: many; DNA: TGTGCCAGCAGCTTCACGGGAAGCACCTACGAGCAGTACTTC; CDR3: CASSFTGSTYEQYF
V: TRBV7-7; J: TRBJ2-1; D: TRBD2; size: .; DNA: TGTGCCAGCAGTCGCGGGGGGACCAATGAGCAGTTCTTC; CDR3: CASSRGGTNEQFF
V: TRBV27; J: TRBJ1-4; D: .; size: few; DNA: TGTGCCAGCAGTCAGTGGGGTAATCTGGAAAAACTGTTTTTT; CDR3: CASSQWGNLEKLFF
V: TRBV12-3/TRBV12-4; J: TRBJ2-5; D: .; size: many; DNA: TGTGCCAGCCTCAGGGCAATCCAAGAGACCCAGTACTTC; CDR3: CASLRAIQETQYF
V: TRBV28; J: TRBJ2-2; D: .; size: .; DNA: TGTGCCAGCAGTCGAGTCCGGGGGGCTCCTGGGGAGCTGTTTTTT; CDR3: CASSRVRGAPGELFF
V: TRBV19; J: TRBJ2-7; D: .; size: few; DNA: TGTGCCAGTTCTTCCAGGGGCCACGAGCAGTACTTC; CDR3: CASSSRGHEQYF
V: TRBV30; J: TRBJ2-7; D: .; size: few; DNA: TGTGCCTGGAGGAAATCGGGGGTGTTGAGCTCCTACGAGCAGTACTTC; CDR3: CAWRKSGVLSSYEQYF
V: TRBV15; J: TRBJ2-7; D: .; size: many; DNA: TGTGCCACCAGTATCGACAACTCCGAGCAGTACTTC; CDR3: CATSIDNSEQYF
V: TRBV29-1; J: TRBJ1-1; D: .; size: many; DNA: TGCAGCGACGTCCGGGGATGGGGCACTGAAGCTTTCTTT; CDR3: CSDVRGWGTEAFF